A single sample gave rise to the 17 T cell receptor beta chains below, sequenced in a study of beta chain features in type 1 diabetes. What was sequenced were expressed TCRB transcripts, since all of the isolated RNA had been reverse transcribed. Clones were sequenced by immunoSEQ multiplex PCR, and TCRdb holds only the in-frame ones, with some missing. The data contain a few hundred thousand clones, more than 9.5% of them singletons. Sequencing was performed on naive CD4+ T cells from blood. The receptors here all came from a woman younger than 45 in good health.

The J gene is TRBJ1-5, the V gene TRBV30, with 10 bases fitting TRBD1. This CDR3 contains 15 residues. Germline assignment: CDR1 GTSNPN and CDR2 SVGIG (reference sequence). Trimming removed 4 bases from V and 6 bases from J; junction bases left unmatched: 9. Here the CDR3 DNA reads TGTGCCTGGAATCAACCGGGACAGGGGTTTCAGCCCCAGCATTTT. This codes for CAWNQPGQGFQPQHF.

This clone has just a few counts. The DNA for the CDR3 is TGTGCCAGCTCACACGGGACAGGGAGATACAATGAGCAGTTCTTC. This translates into CASSHGTGRYNEQFF. J is TRBJ2-1 and V is TRBV18; 9 bases align to TRBD1. This CDR3 contains 15 residues. Germline assignment: CDR1 KGHSH and CDR2 LQKENI. V lost 4 bases, J lost 4 bases, and 5 bases stayed unmatched.

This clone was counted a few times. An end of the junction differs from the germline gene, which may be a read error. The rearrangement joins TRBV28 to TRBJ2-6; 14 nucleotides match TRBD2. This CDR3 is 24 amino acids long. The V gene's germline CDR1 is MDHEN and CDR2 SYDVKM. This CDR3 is CASSRDDRLWRGLAGGGDTLPFDF. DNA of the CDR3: TGTGCCAGCAGCCGAGATGACCGCCTGTGGAGAGGACTAGCGGGGGGTGGCGACACCCTTCCCTTCGATTTC.

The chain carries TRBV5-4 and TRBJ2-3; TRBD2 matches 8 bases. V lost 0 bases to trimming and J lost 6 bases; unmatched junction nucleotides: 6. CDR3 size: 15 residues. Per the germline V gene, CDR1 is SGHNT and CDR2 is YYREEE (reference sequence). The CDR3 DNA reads TGTGCCAGCAGCTTGGGCCTAGCGGGCTCGGATACGCAGTATTTT. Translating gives CASSLGLAGSDTQYF.

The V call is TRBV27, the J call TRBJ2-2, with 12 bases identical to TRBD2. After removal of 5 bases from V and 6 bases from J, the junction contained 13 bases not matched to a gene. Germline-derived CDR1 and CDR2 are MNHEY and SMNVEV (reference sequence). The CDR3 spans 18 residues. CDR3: CASSPTGLAGSGAGELFF. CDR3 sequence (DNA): TGTGCCAGCAGTCCGACGGGACTAGCGGGTTCCGGGGCCGGGGAGCTGTTTTTT.

The CDR3 loop reads CASSQDMTVGETQYF. CDR3 nucleotide sequence: TGTGCCAGCAGCCAAGATATGACAGTGGGGGAGACCCAGTACTTC. This chain joins TRBV14 and TRBJ2-5; weak D call: TRBD1 (5 bases). V lost 0 bases, J lost 5 bases, and 13 bases lay in between. From germline, CDR1 is SGHDN and CDR2 FVKESK. The length of the CDR3 is 15 residues.

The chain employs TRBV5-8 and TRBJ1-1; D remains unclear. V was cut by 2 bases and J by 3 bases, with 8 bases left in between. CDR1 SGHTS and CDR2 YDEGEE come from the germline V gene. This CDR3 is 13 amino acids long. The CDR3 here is CASSFLTDTEAFF. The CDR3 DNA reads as TGTGCCAGCAGCTTTCTCACAGACACTGAAGCTTTCTTT.

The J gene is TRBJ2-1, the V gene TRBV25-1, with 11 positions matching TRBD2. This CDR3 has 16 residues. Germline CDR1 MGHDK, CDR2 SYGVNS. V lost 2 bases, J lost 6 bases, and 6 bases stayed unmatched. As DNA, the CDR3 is TGTGCCAGCAGTGAAGGGGGGACTAGCGGACCCAATGAGCAGTTCTTC. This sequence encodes CASSEGGTSGPNEQFF.

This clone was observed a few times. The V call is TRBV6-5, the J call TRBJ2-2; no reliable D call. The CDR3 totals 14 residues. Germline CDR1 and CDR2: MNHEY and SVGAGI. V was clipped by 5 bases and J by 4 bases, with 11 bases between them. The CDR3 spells CASSQDLSTGELFF. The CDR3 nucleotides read TGTGCCAGCAGTCAGGATCTTTCCACCGGGGAGCTGTTTTTT.

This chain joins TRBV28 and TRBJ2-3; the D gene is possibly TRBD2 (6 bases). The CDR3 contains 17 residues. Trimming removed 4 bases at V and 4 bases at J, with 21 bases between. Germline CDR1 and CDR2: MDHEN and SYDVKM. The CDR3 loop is CASSSASGLWGADTQYF. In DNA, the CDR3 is TGTGCCAGCAGTTCCGCCTCAGGACTATGGGGAGCAGATACGCAGTATTTT.

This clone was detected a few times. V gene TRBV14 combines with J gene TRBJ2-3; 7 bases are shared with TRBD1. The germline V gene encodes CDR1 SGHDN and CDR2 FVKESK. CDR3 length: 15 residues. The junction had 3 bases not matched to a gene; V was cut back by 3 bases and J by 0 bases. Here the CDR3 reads CASSQGQTSTDTQYF. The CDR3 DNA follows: TGTGCCAGCAGCCAGGGACAGACTAGCACAGATACGCAGTATTTT.

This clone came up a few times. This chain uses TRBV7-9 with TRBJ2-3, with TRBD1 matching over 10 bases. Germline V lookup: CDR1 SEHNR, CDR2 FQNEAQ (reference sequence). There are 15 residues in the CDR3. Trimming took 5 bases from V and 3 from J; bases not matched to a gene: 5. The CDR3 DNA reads TGTGCCAGCAGCATAAGACAGGGGGCAACAGATACGCAGTATTTT. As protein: CASSIRQGATDTQYF.

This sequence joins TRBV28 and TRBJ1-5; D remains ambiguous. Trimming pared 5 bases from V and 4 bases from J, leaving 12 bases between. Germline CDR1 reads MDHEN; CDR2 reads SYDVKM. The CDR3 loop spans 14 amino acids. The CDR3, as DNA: TGTGCCAGCAGTGTCCACAGTGGGAATCAGCCCCAGCATTTT. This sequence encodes CASSVHSGNQPQHF.

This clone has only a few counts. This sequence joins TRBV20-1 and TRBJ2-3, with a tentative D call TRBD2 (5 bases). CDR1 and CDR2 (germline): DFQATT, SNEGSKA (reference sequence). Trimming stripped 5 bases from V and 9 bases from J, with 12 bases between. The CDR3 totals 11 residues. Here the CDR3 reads CSAGRAATQYF. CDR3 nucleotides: TGCAGTGCTGGGCGGGCGGCCACGCAGTATTTT.

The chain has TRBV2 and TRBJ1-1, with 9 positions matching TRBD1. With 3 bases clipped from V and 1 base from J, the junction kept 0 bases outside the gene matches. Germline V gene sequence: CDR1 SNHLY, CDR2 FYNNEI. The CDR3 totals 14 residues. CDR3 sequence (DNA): TGTGCCAGCAGTGAGGGACAGGGGAACACTGAAGCTTTCTTT. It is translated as CASSEGQGNTEAFF.

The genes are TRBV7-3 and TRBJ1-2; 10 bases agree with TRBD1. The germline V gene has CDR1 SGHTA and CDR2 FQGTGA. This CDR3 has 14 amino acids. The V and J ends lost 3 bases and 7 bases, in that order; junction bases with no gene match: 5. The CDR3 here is CASSLERTGGGYTF. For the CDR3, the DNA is TGTGCCAGCAGCTTGGAGCGGACAGGGGGTGGCTACACCTTC. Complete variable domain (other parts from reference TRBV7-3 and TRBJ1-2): GAGVSQTPSNKVTEKGKYVELRCDPISGHTALYWYRQSLGQGPEFLIYFQGTGAADDSGLPNDRFFAVRPEGSVSTLKIQRTERGDSAVYLCASSLERTGGGYTFGSGTRLTVV.

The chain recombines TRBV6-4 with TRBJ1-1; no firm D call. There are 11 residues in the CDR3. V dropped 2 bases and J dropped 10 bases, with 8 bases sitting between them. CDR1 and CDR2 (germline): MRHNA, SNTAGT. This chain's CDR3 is CASSDGLGAFF. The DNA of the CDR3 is TGTGCCAGCAGTGACGGACTGGGAGCTTTCTTT.